This entry describes one TCR beta chain. This clone was counted between two and nine times. Its antigen is not yet known. No much larger clone is present one base from it, and per-base qualities are unavailable. These data belong to a study of cytomegalovirus exposure and HLA in healthy donors (dated by TCRdb to between 2016 and 2019). About the study as a whole: In an earlier analysis of around 540 of the donors, 250 to 300 Gb of sequence data and 90 million to 120 million unique TCR beta sequences from 150 million to 200 million T cells were reported. Among the roughly 390 genotyped donors, about 85% belonged to the genetic ancestry cluster associated with self-reported Caucasian donors. To study patterns of TCR occurrence, a later analysis re-analyzed previously published TCR beta repertoires from hundreds of donors and added high-resolution HLA genotyping. Typing coverage varied by locus: about 620-640 donors for A, B, C, DRB1 and DQB1; roughly 520 for DQA1; around 610 for DPA1; around 490 for DPB1. The study combined high-throughput TCR immunosequencing, statistical association of individual TCRs with disease status, and machine learning to predict cytomegalovirus infection status. Every discovery cohort repertoire had been produced on one sequencing platform. To decide whether each TCR beta V gene segment behaved as functional or pseudogenic, an earlier analysis of some 580 of the donors relied on high-throughput TCR beta sequencing. Four or five DR-DQ haplotypes were handled as single units for association and clustering because linkage in the cohort was strong. On average, about 240,000 unique TCR beta nucleotide sequences were sequenced per donor among a few hundred genotyped donors of the cohort, with roughly 18% of those sequences being non-productive. Rather than using new phenotypic data, the later analysis identified candidate immune exposures from TCR beta sequences and from how often those sequences occurred across donors. Donor age, sex, ethnicity and CMV serostatus were compiled together with the repertoire data. Both class I and class II loci were covered by HLA typing, at four-digit resolution. About 300 gigabases of sequencing data and approximately 80 million unique TCR sequences were included in an early release covering several hundred HLA-typed donors. Besides the first cohort of roughly 640 subjects, a separate validation cohort made up of over 95 different subjects was used. Genome-wide SNP genotypes for about three fifths of the roughly 700 donors were used in a later genetic analysis, which treated that subset as a discovery cohort. The study was designed to test whether signatures of past pathogen exposure could be identified by cataloging public T cell receptors. The study profiled the T cell repertoires of under 700 subjects by immunosequencing and related them to cytomegalovirus serostatus.

The CDR1 and CDR2 encoded by the germline V gene are SGHDN and FVKESK. The CDR3 goes from the cysteine to the phenylalanine over 14 residues. Only the CDR3 region is kept as DNA, spanning 42 bases read in frame from base 1. Trimmed from V: 6 bases; trimmed from J: 5 bases; junction bases lacking a gene match: 5. The cohort comprised approximately 700 healthy bone marrow donors. At the time of sampling, all cohort members were nominally healthy, though unrecorded immune exposures were likely present. The donor was CMV seropositive and belonged to the group of 250 to 300 seropositive cohort members. Every donor gave a peripheral blood sample, and the peripheral blood mononuclear cells from that sample were used for TCR beta sequencing. Genomic DNA was extracted from the blood cell samples with the Qiagen DNeasy Blood Extraction Kit. Receptor libraries were prepared by the immunoSEQ multiplex PCR assay. For the multiplex PCR, a mixture combining 60 forward primers for TCR Vbeta segments and 13 reverse primers for TCR Jbeta segments was used. The CDR3 region of rearranged TCR beta genes was amplified from genomic DNA by a multiplex PCR assay. The Illumina HiSeq System was used to sequence the amplified TCR beta libraries as 87-base-pair reads. As for the original processing: A later analysis tallied approximately 87 million unique TCR beta chains across the 600 to 700 repertoires, and about 12 million of those chains were shared by two or more donors. A nearest-neighbor algorithm error-corrected the raw reads and collapsed the reads into unique sequences, merging closely related sequences to remove PCR and sequencing errors. CDR3 sequences were aligned to IMGT reference sequences to assign V, D and J gene segments. For a sequence to be retained, a match of at least six nucleotides to both a V gene segment and a J gene segment was required. Rearrangements were called productive when the CDR3 lacked stop codons and stayed in frame with V and J; all others were non-productive. CDR3 was defined by IMGT convention, running from the second conserved V-encoded cysteine to the conserved J-encoded phenylalanine. The earlier analysis of about 610 of the donors excluded sequences that lacked an unambiguous match to a single V gene segment. An earlier analysis of several hundred of the donors classified V segments as functional when productive rearrangements were above 56.7% and as segregating when the standard deviation between donors was above 5%. A statistical classification framework was built for diagnosing cytomegalovirus status from the catalog of TCR beta chain sequences. In a later analysis, TCR nucleotide sequences were compared against IMGT/GENE-DB human TR gene sequences so that V and J genes could be assigned. Using the TCRdist pipeline, a later analysis assigned CDR3 sequences along with most-parsimonious VDJ recombination scenarios. In a later analysis, each TCR beta chain was defined by its CDR3 amino acid sequence together with its V-gene family, and reads lacking a unique V-gene family were excluded. As a way to deal with suspected cross-contamination and a sequencing artifact, a later analysis dropped roughly 620 nucleotide sequences that were highly shared and had low generation probability. In a later analysis, a clonal expansion index was calculated for each public chain from normalized within-repertoire ranks of inferred template counts. In a later analysis, generation probabilities were computed using a VDJ recombination model fitted to out-of-frame rearrangements, and the results were checked against IGoR. A later analysis scored TCR-TCR, TCR-HLA and TCR-CMV co-occurrence with hypergeometric tests, applying a repertoire-size bias correction to TCR pairs. False discovery rates were estimated in a later analysis by permuting HLA or CMV assignments 20 times. In a later analysis, co-occurring TCRs were grouped using DBSCAN, with TCRdist sequence similarity added in when clustering inside HLA-allele-positive subsets. Repertoires with fewer than 30,000 or more than 120,000 public chains, plus five repertoires with anomalous nucleotide sharing, were excluded from co-occurrence clustering. TCRdb carries this immuneACCESS record with in-frame sequences only. Its versions omit some clonotypes, under half of them owing to an unresolved V gene in the studies checked, with the rest unexplained. V and J calls and clone size come straight from that table; D and trimming were deduced from the DNA. This sample has about 98,000 clones in its table, and about 85% of those were observed once. 3% to 4.5% of the sample rests with the top ten.

Summary of the overall study and its limitations: The presence/absence analyses assumed that sequencing depth was roughly uniform across donors, and that assumption may not be true. According to the authors, the approach could potentially be generalized to other disease states and immunological phenotypes. Assigning TCR associations to individual alleles was difficult when HLA alleles, especially DR and DQ, strongly co-occurred. The sequencing pipeline was judged likely to have produced a cluster of highly shared sequence variants as a technical artifact. According to a later analysis, parvovirus B19, influenza, CMV and Epstein-Barr virus appeared linked to several top co-occurrence clusters. Compared with the roughly 670-donor mean, donors in an Asian-associated ancestry cluster had fewer N-insertions in productive TCRs, according to a later genetic analysis. Because the 87-base-pair reads could not distinguish some IMGT-functional V segments, including TRBV6-2 and TRBV6-3, those segments were excluded. A later genetic analysis associated a missense DCLRE1C variant with V-gene and J-gene trimming of TCR beta chains, and an independent cohort replicated the association. Because HLA typing was missing for some donors at each locus, association tests included only the typed subset. In an earlier analysis of 587 of the donors, most TCR beta V segments appeared in productive rearrangements about 87% or about 30% of the time, broadly matching IMGT annotations. Compared with equally common non-associated chains, HLA-associated TCR beta chains in a later analysis were more clonally expanded and had lower generation probabilities. Most TCR sequences were observed very rarely across donors, whereas some public TCRs were present in many individuals. Linkage disequilibrium might explain the correlated functional status among segregating V segments, but an unknown experimental factor could not be ruled out. CMV serostatus was the only immune exposure information available for the cohort. In a later analysis, the rate of TCR association differed among HLA loci, with DRB1 alleles having the most associated TCRs and HLA-C alleles having the fewest. In a later analysis, most CMV-associated TCR beta chains were found to appear HLA-restricted, with HLA associations seemingly driven largely by CMV exposure. Seventeen rarely observed V segments, including chromosome 9 orphons, were excluded from the earlier analysis of several hundred of the donors because counts were too low. Only TCR beta chains were sequenced in this cohort, and the absence of alpha or paired-chain data limited detectable features. The classifier was reported to diagnose cytomegalovirus status with high specificity and sensitivity in both the original cohort and the validation cohort. The study listed around 160 TCR beta chains as associated with cytomegalovirus. A further reported finding was that TCR beta sequences accurately predicted the HLA-A and HLA-B alleles for most subjects in the first cohort. At a false discovery rate of 0.05, a later analysis linked 16,951 TCR beta sequences to specific HLA alleles. A few of the identified cytomegalovirus-associated TCR beta chains were confirmed in vitro to be specific for cytomegalovirus antigens.

This sequence was found in a female donor in good health and CMV-seropositive. Material: PBMCs. The chain is made from TRBV14 and TRBJ2-5, with 11 junctional bases fitting TRBD1. The encoded CDR3 is CASRRTGGGETQYF. The DNA sequence reads TGTGCCAGCAGACGGACAGGGGGCGGGGAGACCCAGTACTTC.